The 24 T cell receptor beta chains below all came from one sample that was sequenced in a study of T cells in Graves' hyperthyroidism and ophthalmopathy. From RNA transcripts, TCR beta CDR3 regions were amplified. During a first-round RT-PCR of the TCR CDR3, the HTBI primer set was used. TCRdb used MiXCR to reprocess the multiplex PCR reads, holding one entry per CDR3 protein. Found here are 130,000 to 150,000 distinct CDR3 sequences, approximately 20% of them singletons; the top ten hold around two thirds. Input material: blood. All receptors come from a woman aged 45-65 years with Graves' hyperthyroidism that later progressed to Graves' ophthalmopathy.

This clonotype came up many times. The chain has TRBV19 and TRBJ1-2; TRBD1 agrees at 9 bases. The ends lost 7 bases at V and 3 bases at J; junction bases unmatched: 6. The CDR3 runs to 14 residues. Germline loops: CDR1 LNHDA, CDR2 SQIVND (reference sequence). Written as DNA, the CDR3 is TGTGCCAGTAATCGACAGGGGGAAGACTATGGCTACACCTTC. As protein: CASNRQGEDYGYTF.

This clonotype was seen ten or more times. The J gene is TRBJ2-1, the V gene TRBV19; D call uncertain. In germline, CDR1 is LNHDA, CDR2 SQIVND (reference sequence). V lost 5 bases to trimming and J lost 5 bases, with 7 bases between them. The CDR3 covers 12 residues. CDR3 loop: CASSGRHNEQFF. The CDR3 nucleotides are TGTGCCAGTAGTGGTCGCCACAATGAGCAGTTCTTC. Looking up the rest from reference TRBV19 and TRBJ2-1 gives the full variable domain: DGGITQSPKYLFRKEGQNVTLSCEQNLNHDAMYWYRQDPGQGLRLIYYSQIVNDFQKGDIAEGYSVSREKKESFPLTVTSAQKNPTAFYLCASSGRHNEQFFGPGTRLTVL.

V gene TRBV7-9 combines with J gene TRBJ2-1, with a tentative D call TRBD1 (6 bases). The germline CDR1 and CDR2 sequences are SEHNR and FQNEAQ (reference sequence). Deletions cut 4 bases from V and 9 bases from J, with 13 bases between. CDR3 size: 13 residues. CDR3 in amino acids: CASSSTGFGEQFF. CDR3 nucleotides: TGTGCCAGCAGCTCCACAGGGTTCGGTGAGCAGTTCTTC.

This clonotype was observed at least ten times. CDR3 loop: CASSQVPQGDSPLHF. The CDR3 DNA sequence: TGTGCCAGCAGCCAAGTACCGCAGGGAGATTCACCCCTCCACTTT. The rearrangement links TRBV3-1 to TRBJ1-6; D may be TRBD1 (5 bases). The CDR3 consists of 15 residues. The V gene's germline CDR1 is LGHDT and CDR2 YNNKEL (reference sequence). Trimming pared 1 base from V and 8 bases from J, leaving 12 bases between.

The chain links TRBV12-3 or TRBV12-4 to TRBJ1-4; D is possibly TRBD1 (5 bases). The CDR3 is 12 amino acids. V shed 4 bases and J shed 8 bases, with 8 bases lying between them. In nucleotides, the CDR3 is TGTGCCAGCAGTTGGAAGGGGGAAAAACTGTTTTTT. It translates to CASSWKGEKLFF.

The chain combines TRBV2 with TRBJ1-5; D is undetermined. From germline, CDR1 is SNHLY and CDR2 FYNNEI. V was shortened by 6 bases and J by 2 bases, with 11 bases between the two germline ends. The CDR3 totals 14 residues. The CDR3 region has the DNA TGTGCCAGCAGACCCGGAGAGGGCAATCAGCCCCAGCATTTT. It encodes CASRPGEGNQPQHF.

This chain uses TRBV30 with TRBJ1-1; tentative D call: TRBD1 (5 bases). The CDR3 has 15 amino acids. V dropped 3 bases and J dropped 1 base, with 15 bases sitting between them. Germline CDR1 reads GTSNPN; CDR2 reads SVGIG (reference sequence). The CDR3 spells CAWSTWGGENTEAFF. CDR3 nucleotide sequence: TGTGCCTGGAGCACTTGGGGGGGGGAGAACACTGAAGCTTTCTTT.

In its sample, this clonotype was seen many times. The rearrangement uses TRBV27 and TRBJ2-5, with a possible D match to TRBD2 (5 bases). CDR1 MNHEY and CDR2 SMNVEV come from the germline V gene (reference sequence). The CDR3 is 13 amino acids. V was trimmed by 8 bases and J by 4 bases, leaving 14 bases between them. The CDR3 DNA reads TGTGCCAGCCAAAGGAGGCCGGGAGAGACCCAGTACTTC. It codes for CASQRRPGETQYF.

The genes are TRBV11-1 and TRBJ2-3, with 10 bases aligning to TRBD2. V lost 0 bases and J lost 4; bases outside the gene matches: 10. The CDR3 is 18 residues long. Germline V gives CDR1 SGHAT, CDR2 FQDESV (reference sequence). The CDR3 loop is CASSLAYPWTSGPDTQYF. For the CDR3, the DNA is TGTGCCAGCAGCTTAGCGTACCCGTGGACTAGCGGTCCAGATACGCAGTATTTT. Variable domain in full (rest from reference TRBV11-1 and TRBJ2-3): EAEVAQSPRYKITEKSQAVAFWCDPISGHATLYWYRQILGQGPELLVQFQDESVVDDSQLPKDRFSAERLKGVDSTLKIQPAELGDSAMYLCASSLAYPWTSGPDTQYFGPGTRLTVL.

This clonotype was observed a handful of times. The rearrangement links TRBV5-1 to TRBJ1-2, with D hard to call. The CDR3 has 12 amino acids. Germline lookup yields CDR1 SGHRS and CDR2 YFSETQ. V was pared by 8 bases and J by 4 bases, with 12 bases between. CDR3 sequence reads: CASVDPAYGYTF. The CDR3 nucleotides are TGCGCCAGTGTGGACCCGGCCTATGGCTACACCTTC.

This clonotype was counted ten times or more. The chain couples TRBV3-1 to TRBJ2-1; D might be TRBD1 (5 bases). V lost 1 base, J lost 6 bases, and 16 bases lay in between. The germline gives CDR1 LGHDT, CDR2 YNNKEL (reference sequence). The CDR3 sequence is 16 residues long. CDR3 region: CASSQVGLVPGNEQFF. CDR3 bases: TGTGCCAGCAGCCAAGTGGGGCTAGTCCCGGGCAATGAGCAGTTCTTC.

V and J are TRBV19 and TRBJ2-2; TRBD2 agrees at 9 bases. The germline V gene has CDR1 LNHDA and CDR2 SQIVND (reference sequence). The CDR3 spans 14 residues. With 5 bases clipped from V and 3 bases from J, the junction kept 1 base outside the gene matches. CDR3: CASSRLADTGELFF. DNA for the CDR3: TGTGCCAGTAGTCGACTAGCGGACACCGGGGAGCTGTTTTTT.

V is TRBV6-1 and J is TRBJ1-1; possible D gene TRBD1, 5 bases. The CDR3 has 15 residues. The V and J ends lost 6 bases and 3 bases respectively, with 17 bases between them. Germline V gene sequence: CDR1 MNHNS, CDR2 SASEGT. In DNA, the CDR3 is TGTGCCAGCAGGGGACGGGGGGGAGGGGACACTGAAGCTTTCTTT. Translated: CASRGRGGGDTEAFF.

Ten or more counts support this clonotype. The rearrangement uses TRBV10-2 and TRBJ2-3, with 8 positions matching TRBD1. Germline CDR1 reads WSHSY; CDR2 reads SAAADI. V was pared by 7 bases and J by 3 bases, with 9 bases of the junction left unmatched. The CDR3 runs 15 residues. The DNA for the CDR3 is TGCGCCAGCATCGGCCACAGGGGGTGGACAGATACGCAGTATTTT. This gives the protein CASIGHRGWTDTQYF.

In its sample, this clonotype was seen many times. The CDR3 here is CASSFGVETQYF. CDR3 sequence (DNA): TGTGCCAGCAGTTTCGGCGTAGAGACCCAGTACTTC. The chain couples TRBV28 to TRBJ2-5; the D is unclear. The CDR3 runs to 12 residues. CDR1 MDHEN and CDR2 SYDVKM come from the germline V gene. The V end lost 3 bases, the J end lost 4 bases, and 6 bases lay between the germline ends.

This clonotype was observed a handful of times. The chain is built from TRBV7-2 and TRBJ2-5; the D gene is possibly TRBD2 (7 bases). The V gene's germline CDR1 is SGHTA and CDR2 FQGNSA. The CDR3 covers 14 residues. V gave up 7 bases and J gave up 9 bases, with 21 bases separating them. The CDR3, as DNA: TGTGCCAGCACTGTCCTAGCGGCCAAGGGGGCCCAGTACTTC. This encodes CASTVLAAKGAQYF.

The rearrangement joins TRBV7-8 to TRBJ1-3; D gene ambiguous. Germline CDR1 is SGHVS and CDR2 is FQNEAQ. Trimming took 5 bases from V and 0 from J, leaving 11 bases between them. The CDR3 sequence is 15 residues long. CDR3 nucleotides: TGTGCCAGCAGCCCGACACCAGTCTCTGGAAACACCATATATTTT. Its protein product is CASSPTPVSGNTIYF.

This clonotype was detected many times. The CDR3 here is CASSEVGLAIYEQYF. The CDR3 DNA is TGTGCCAGCAGTGAAGTGGGACTAGCCATCTACGAGCAGTACTTC. J is TRBJ2-7 and V is TRBV6-1, with 9 positions matching TRBD2. The CDR3 consists of 15 residues. The V gene end was trimmed by 1 base and the J gene end by 3 bases; junction bases not matched to a gene: 4. CDR1 is MNHNS and CDR2 is SASEGT in the germline V gene.

The chain employs TRBV5-1 and TRBJ2-3; 10 bases fit TRBD2. The CDR3 is 15 residues long. The V segment lost 7 bases and the J segment 1 base; nucleotides outside the gene matches: 6. Germline CDR1 is SGHRS and CDR2 is YFSETQ. In nucleotides, the CDR3 is TGCGCCAGCCAAGCGGGAGGGCATCGCACAGATACGCAGTATTTT. Translated: CASQAGGHRTDTQYF.

This clonotype was counted many times. The V call is TRBV2, the J call TRBJ2-7; 10 positions agree with TRBD2. Germline V CDR1 and CDR2: SNHLY, FYNNEI. The CDR3 is 16 amino acids. V lost 5 bases and J lost 6; bases outside the gene matches: 13. CDR3 amino acids: CASSPTLAGDRGEQYF. CDR3 DNA sequence: TGTGCCAGCAGTCCCACTCTAGCGGGAGATCGAGGCGAGCAGTACTTC.

On this clonotype: A much more abundant neighbour one base away suggests this may be a read error. J is TRBJ2-4 and V is TRBV18; D gene uncertain. Per the germline V gene, CDR1 is KGHSH and CDR2 is LQKENI. CDR3 length: 13 amino acids. In nucleotides, the CDR3 is TGTGCCAGCTCACCATCCGGGCTCGGAATTCAGTGCTTC. It codes for CASSPSGLGIQCF.

The genes are TRBV28 and TRBJ1-1; 7 bases match TRBD1. The J segment lost 1 base and the V segment lost 3 bases, leaving 8 bases of the junction unmatched. CDR1 is MDHEN, CDR2 SYDVKM, per germline. The CDR3 is 16 residues long. The CDR3 spells CASSFPTQGGNTEAFF. The DNA for the CDR3 is TGTGCCAGCAGTTTCCCAACCCAGGGGGGGAACACTGAAGCTTTCTTT.

This clonotype was recorded at least ten times. The chain is built from TRBV30 and TRBJ2-1, with 14 bases that match TRBD2. With 3 bases clipped from V and 11 bases from J, the junction kept 9 bases outside the gene matches. The CDR3 extends over 15 amino acids. The V gene's germline CDR1 is GTSNPN and CDR2 SVGIG (reference sequence). The DNA of the CDR3 is TGTGCCTGGAGGGCCCAGGGGACTAGCGGGAGAAAGCAGTTCTTC. It is translated as CAWRAQGTSGRKQFF.

This clonotype has at least ten counts. The chain uses TRBV3-1 and TRBJ2-7, with 8 bases aligning to TRBD2. The CDR3 runs 14 residues. Trimming cost V 5 bases and J 5 bases; bases outside gene matches: 8. Germline V CDR1 and CDR2: LGHDT, YNNKEL (reference sequence). This CDR3 reads CASSTGTRRDEQYF. The CDR3 nucleotides read TGTGCCAGCAGCACCGGGACTAGACGCGACGAGCAGTACTTC.